The clone carrying this T cell receptor (beta chain) was recorded many times. This entry belongs to a study of early T cells in non-severe SARS-CoV-2 infection. Molecules of cDNA were individually given unique molecular identifiers that were attached to them. Each CDR3 protein gets one entry after TCRdb re-called the 5' RACE reads with MiXCR. This table has around 63,000 distinct CDR3 sequences, about an eighth appearing once. The CDR3 sequence is 15 residues long. V lost 0 bases to trimming and J lost 6 bases, with 12 bases between them. Per the germline V gene, CDR1 is MNHEY and CDR2 is SMNVEV (reference sequence).

V gene TRBV27 combines with J gene TRBJ1-5, with D possibly TRBD1 on 5 matching bases. This receptor was taken from an adult who was a healthcare worker with PCR-confirmed SARS-CoV-2 infection or an uninfected control (not recorded which). The sequencing input was whole blood. CDR3 residues: CASSLSRQISQPQHF. In DNA form, the CDR3 reads TGTGCCAGCAGTTTATCAAGACAGATCAGTCAGCCCCAGCATTTT.